The entry below describes one T cell receptor beta chain. Its antigen remains unidentified. Base qualities were left out, and no much larger clone turns up one base away. Systemically healthy Caucasian individuals from Russia, some 36 in total and aged roughly 6 to 100 years, were included as donors. Each donor gave 8.5 to 10 milliliters of peripheral blood, collected into EDTA-treated Vacutainer tubes. Ficoll-Paque density-gradient centrifugation was used to isolate PBMCs, with at least 6.5 million per sample. Total RNA was extracted from PBMCs with Trizol reagent, with at least 6 micrograms obtained per sample. For every donor, an aliquot of PBMCs went through flow cytometry to measure the percentages of naive CD45RAhigh/CD27high T cells. This sample is part of a study of blood T cells in healthy people across ages (dated by TCRdb to about 2015). Background for the entire study: In model experiments, template switching captured about one uniquely barcoded TCR beta cDNA molecule for every two T cells. To track age-related changes in TCR beta repertoire diversity, the study relied on deep sequencing normalized with unique cDNA molecular identifiers. The donors were split into four age groups: young (average around 15 years), middle-aged (over 35), aged (62) and long-lived (approximately 80). To avoid experimental bias, donors of different ages were distributed randomly across sequencing lanes. The study analyzed two additional independent replicas of 1 million unique cDNA reads from the same blood draw for two donors, one aged 18 to 30 and one aged 80 or older. Beyond this particular receptor, the publication reports: As age increased, observed TCR beta diversity per million T cells dropped in a roughly linear way, and a significant reduction was already evident by age around 41. Because profiling used bulk unsorted PBMCs, naive and antigen-experienced compartments could not be compared conclusively. The percentage of naive T cells measured by flow cytometry correlated strongly with observed TCR beta diversity. Donor CMV infection status was unknown, potentially confounding age-related changes in expanded clonotypes. Estimates of total diversity based on one million sequenced T cells were considered lower bounds and underestimates. Compared with the aged group, the long-lived group had more naive CD4+ T cells, fewer expanded clones and increased TCR diversity, a pattern suggesting age selection.

Library creation used 5' RACE. Sequencing was performed on an Illumina HiSeq 2500. A second PCR of roughly 7 to 11 cycles was run with a J-beta primer mix and a sample-barcoded 5' primer. A unique molecular identifier was introduced onto each TCR beta cDNA molecule by a template-switch 5' adaptor carrying 12 random nucleotides. Each sample yielded at least 2.5 million CDR3-containing paired-end reads. All of the RNA was converted into first-strand cDNA using the Mint cDNA synthesis kit, with a TRBC-specific oligonucleotide serving as the primer. Following uracil-DNA glycosylase treatment, a first 18-cycle PCR with universal primers M1SS and BC2_uni_R was performed on all cDNA. The authors' analysis ran thus. Normalization of each sample was performed by random selection of 1 million high-quality reads, each carrying a distinct molecular identifier. Reads with shared molecular identifiers were discarded instead of being binned into consensus sequences. MiTCR, set to a Q25 quality threshold and the strictest error-elimination algorithm, was used for CDR3 identification, clonotype clustering and error correction. A nonparametric unseen species model with Euler transformation was used to estimate lower-bound total TCR beta diversity. TCRdb cleaned the public reads at Q25 with fastp, built clones with MiXCR and kept in-frame beta chains. Rows with one shared CDR3 protein collapse into an entry with the most common genes and DNA. These V and J calls derive from TCRdb rather than the authors' analysis. This sample lists fewer than 900,000 distinct CDR3 sequences; roughly two fifths were detected once. The top ten clonotypes cover 20% to 25% of the sample.

Compared with germline, V lacks 5 bases and J lacks 1 base; bases without a gene match: 6. The germline V gene (reference sequence) supplies CDR1 SEHNR and CDR2 FQNEAQ. The CDR3 holds 16 amino acids from the cysteine to the phenylalanine. Only the CDR3 region is kept as DNA, spanning 48 bases read in frame from base 1. The clonotype originates from a woman aged 60 to 75 in good health. This receptor chain uses TRBV7-9 and TRBJ2-5; 11 middle bases align to TRBD2. Specimen: blood. The CDR3 reads as follows: CASSDPGLAVQETQYF. The DNA is TGTGCCAGCAGCGATCCGGGACTAGCGGTCCAAGAGACCCAGTACTTC. Outside the CDR3, residues come from the reference TRBV7-9 and TRBJ2-5 proteins, so the full variable domain is: DTGVSQNPRHKITKRGQNVTFRCDPISEHNRLYWYRQTLGQGPEFLTYFQNEAQLEKSRLLSDRFSAERPKGSFSTLEIQRTEQGDSAMYLCASSDPGLAVQETQYFGPGTRLLVL.